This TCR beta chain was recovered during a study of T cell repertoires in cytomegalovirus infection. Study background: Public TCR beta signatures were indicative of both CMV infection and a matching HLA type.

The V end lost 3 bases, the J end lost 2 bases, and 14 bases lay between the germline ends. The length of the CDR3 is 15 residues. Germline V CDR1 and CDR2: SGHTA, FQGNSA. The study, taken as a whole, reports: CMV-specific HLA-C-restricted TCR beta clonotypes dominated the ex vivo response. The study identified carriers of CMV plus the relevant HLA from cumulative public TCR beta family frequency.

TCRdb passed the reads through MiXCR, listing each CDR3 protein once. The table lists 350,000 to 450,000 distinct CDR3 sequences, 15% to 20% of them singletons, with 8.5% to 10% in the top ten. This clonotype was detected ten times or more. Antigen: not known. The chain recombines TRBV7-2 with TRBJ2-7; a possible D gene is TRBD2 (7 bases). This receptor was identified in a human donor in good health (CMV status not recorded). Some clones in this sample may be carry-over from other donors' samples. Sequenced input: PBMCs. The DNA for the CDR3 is TGTGCCAGCAGCTTTAAGGGGGGGGCTACCTACGAGCAGTACTTC. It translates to CASSFKGGATYEQYF.